This T cell receptor beta chain was recovered during a study of shared clonotypes between healthy human individuals. The method was immunoSEQ multiplex PCR; TCRdb's version includes in-frame clones alone and lacks a portion of them. The data hold around 990,000 clones, with approximately 77% observed a single time. Per germline, CDR1 SGHTA and CDR2 FQGNSA. CDR3 length: 15 amino acids. J gave up 3 bases and V 0 bases, and 1 base lay outside the gene matches. The J gene is TRBJ2-1, the V gene TRBV7-2; 8 positions agree with TRBD2. The TCR comes from a man aged 18 to 30 in good health. Some clones in this sample may be carry-over from other donors' samples. Sequencing was carried out using memory CD4+ T cells from PBMCs. Subset given: CD45RA-negative fraction. In DNA form, the CDR3 reads TGTGCCAGCAGCTTAGCACGGGAGGGCTACAATGAGCAGTTCTTC. Protein product: CASSLAREGYNEQFF.